These 4 T cell receptor beta chains were sequenced from one sample in a study of regulatory T cells in long-lasting Graves disease. Indicated time point: newly diagnosed GD, antithyroid drugs for less than 3 months. The authors made the TCR library using RNA they extracted from PBMCs. HTBI primers from iRepertoire and Arm-PCR of CDR3 regions yielded the TCR beta libraries. TCRdb reprocessed the multiplex PCR reads with MiXCR, giving one entry per CDR3 protein. In the table there are 550,000 to 700,000 distinct CDR3 sequences, around 16% of which are singletons. The sample was also linked to a second study, of T cells in Graves' hyperthyroidism and ophthalmopathy.

Sequencing used peripheral blood mononuclear cells (PBMCs), obtained at new diagnosis, from a patient treated with antithyroid drugs. Receptors were obtained from a man younger than 35 with Graves disease.

This clonotype was counted at least ten times. The chain employs TRBV5-1 and TRBJ1-2; possible D gene TRBD1, 6 bases. V lost 0 bases to trimming and J lost 8 bases, with 20 bases between them. Germline V gene data show CDR1 as SGHRS and CDR2 as YFSETQ. The CDR3 length is 16 residues. Written as DNA, the CDR3 is TGCGCCAGCAGCTTGGAGCAGGGGCGAGAGGATAAGGGCTACACCTTC. Protein: CASSLEQGREDKGYTF. Looking up the rest from reference TRBV5-1 and TRBJ1-2 gives the full variable domain: KAGVTQTPRYLIKTRGQQVTLSCSPISGHRSVSWYQQTPGQGLQFLFEYFSETQRNKGNFPGRFSGRQFSNSRSEMNVSTLELGDSALYLCASSLEQGREDKGYTFGSGTRLTVV.

The sample holds many counts of this clonotype. The chain employs TRBV12-3 or TRBV12-4 and TRBJ2-7; TRBD2 agrees at 10 bases. J was trimmed by 1 base and V by 6 bases; bases with no gene match: 6. This CDR3 is built from 15 residues. CDR3 residues: CASRPGTSVSYEQYF. The CDR3 nucleotides are TGTGCCAGCAGGCCGGGGACTAGCGTTTCCTACGAGCAGTACTTC.

This clonotype was counted at least ten times. The chain combines TRBV7-8 with TRBJ2-3, with TRBD2 matching over 7 bases. Trimming cost V 4 bases and J 5 bases; bases outside gene matches: 12. Germline lookup yields CDR1 SGHVS and CDR2 FQNEAQ. CDR3 length: 16 residues. The CDR3: CASSSLASGNRDTQYF. The DNA of the CDR3 is TGTGCCAGCAGCTCCTTGGCGAGCGGGAACCGAGATACGCAGTATTTT.

In this sample, this clonotype turned up many times. This chain links TRBV6-1 with TRBJ1-2; tentatively, D is TRBD1 (6 bases). Trimming took 3 bases from V and 3 from J, leaving 11 bases between them. This CDR3 has 14 amino acids. The germline gives CDR1 MNHNS, CDR2 SASEGT. CDR3 protein: CASSDAGTYYGYTF. For the CDR3, the DNA is TGTGCCAGCAGTGACGCCGGGACATACTATGGCTACACCTTC.